Here is one TCR beta chain with its context. Its antigen is undetermined. This entry belongs to a study of shared clonotypes between healthy human individuals. Findings and caveats of the study: Shared clonotypes: 4.5% to 6% naive CD4, about 3.3% naive CD8, about 2.2% memory CD4, about 0.41% memory CD8. Memory subsets generally showed lower estimated richness than naive subsets.

Germline values: CDR1 MNHEY, CDR2 SVGAGI. The V gene lost 2 bases and the J gene lost 5 bases, with 9 bases spanning the gap. The length of the CDR3 is 13 residues. The assay was run at deep level. Several immunoSEQ plates held equal portions of the genomic DNA taken from each subset. The assay was immunoSEQ multiplex PCR, and TCRdb's table has in-frame clones only and misses some. The sample has over 2 million clones; roughly 94% are singletons. The source is a man in his late teens or twenties in good health. The sample comprised naive CD4+ T cells sorted from blood. Subset indicated: CD45RA+ positively selected. This chain links TRBV6-5 with TRBJ2-5; TRBD2 is a possible D gene (5 bases). The DNA of the CDR3 is TGTGCCAGCAGTTACGGACTTCGGGAGACCCAGTACTTC. Its protein product is CASSYGLRETQYF.